One T cell receptor beta chain is described in this entry. What it binds is not known. Germline CDR1 and CDR2: MDHEN and SYDVKM. V lost 3 bases, J lost 3 bases, and 17 bases lay in between. This CDR3 has 17 residues. The primer mix had 60 Vbeta and 13 Jbeta primers. In the authors' workflow: Later reanalysis found 75 million to 95 million unique TCR beta chains, around 10 million of them shared. Sequencing was performed with immunoSEQ multiplex PCR; in TCRdb, only in-frame clones are kept and a portion is missing. V and J calls plus clone size are reproduced from that table; the DNA served to infer D and trimming. This sample carries about 300,000 clones, just over 85% of them seen once, and the ten largest clones take around 4.2%. This specimen comes from a study of cytomegalovirus exposure and HLA in healthy donors. Study details: In a previous analysis, about 100 million unique TCR beta sequences were found from about 179 million T cells. Study results and caveats: Within a later analysis, the majority of CMV-associated TCR beta chains appeared HLA-restricted. DRB1 showed the most TCR associations and HLA-C the fewest in a later analysis, as rates varied by HLA locus.

The chain recombines TRBV28 with TRBJ2-2; possibly TRBD2 for D (5 bases). This TCR came from a man between 40 and 49 years old in good health and CMV-seropositive. Sequenced material: PBMCs. The chain's CDR3 is CASSFFPSWVYTGELFF. The CDR3 nucleotides are TGTGCCAGCAGTTTCTTCCCTAGCTGGGTGTACACCGGGGAGCTGTTTTTT.